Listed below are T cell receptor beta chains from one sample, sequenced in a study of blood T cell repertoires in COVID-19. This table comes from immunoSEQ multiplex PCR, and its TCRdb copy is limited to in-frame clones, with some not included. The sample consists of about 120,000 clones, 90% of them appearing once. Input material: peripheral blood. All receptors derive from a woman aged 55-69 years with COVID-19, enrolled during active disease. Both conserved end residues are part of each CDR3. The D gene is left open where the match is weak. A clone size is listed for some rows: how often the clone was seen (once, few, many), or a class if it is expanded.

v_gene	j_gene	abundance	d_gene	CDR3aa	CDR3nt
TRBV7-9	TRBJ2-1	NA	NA	CASRRRGQRNEQFF	TGTGCCAGCAGGCGGCGGGGTCAAAGGAATGAGCAGTTCTTC
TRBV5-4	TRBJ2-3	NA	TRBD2	CASSSGGGSTDTQYF	TGTGCCAGCAGCTCCGGGGGGGGGAGCACAGATACGCAGTATTTT
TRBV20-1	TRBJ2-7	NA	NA	CSASRGATYEQYF	TGCAGTGCTAGTCGGGGGGCTACCTACGAGCAGTACTTC
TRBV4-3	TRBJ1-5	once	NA	CASSQDWSGSGQPQHF	TGCGCCAGCAGCCAAGATTGGAGCGGGTCCGGGCAGCCCCAGCATTTT
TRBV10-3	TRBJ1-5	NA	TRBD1	CAISPDRGSNQPQHF	TGTGCCATCAGTCCAGACAGGGGAAGCAATCAGCCCCAGCATTTT
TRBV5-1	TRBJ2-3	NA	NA	CASSSILRRADTQYF	TGCGCCAGCAGCTCCATCCTGCGGAGGGCAGATACGCAGTATTTT
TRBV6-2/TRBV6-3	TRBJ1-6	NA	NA	CASSYSGWSPLHF	TGTGCCAGCAGTTACTCCGGGTGGTCACCCCTCCACTTT
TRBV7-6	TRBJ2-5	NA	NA	CASSPRARGGETQYF	TGTGCCAGCAGCCCCCGTGCCAGGGGAGGGGAGACCCAGTACTTC
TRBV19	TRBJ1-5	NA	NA	CASSIAQVNQPQHF	TGTGCCAGTAGTATAGCGCAGGTCAATCAGCCCCAGCATTTT
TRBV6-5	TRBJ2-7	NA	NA	CASISAFSYEQYF	TGTGCCAGCATCTCAGCGTTCTCCTACGAGCAGTACTTC
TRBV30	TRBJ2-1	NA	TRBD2	CAWSIGTSRGRNEQFF	TGTGCCTGGAGTATAGGGACTAGTCGGGGACGCAATGAGCAGTTCTTC
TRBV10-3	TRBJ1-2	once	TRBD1	CAISGRDREDYGYTF	TGTGCCATCAGTGGCCGGGACAGGGAGGACTATGGCTACACCTTC
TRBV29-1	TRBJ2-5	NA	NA	CSAKQGFSETQYF	TGCAGCGCCAAGCAGGGCTTTTCAGAGACCCAGTACTTC
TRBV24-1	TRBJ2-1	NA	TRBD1	CATSDTRTGGLWGNEQFF	TGTGCCACCAGTGACACGAGGACAGGGGGCTTATGGGGCAATGAGCAGTTCTTC
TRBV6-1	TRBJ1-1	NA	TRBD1	CASSTGQGHTEAFF	TGTGCCAGCAGTACGGGACAGGGGCACACTGAAGCTTTCTTT